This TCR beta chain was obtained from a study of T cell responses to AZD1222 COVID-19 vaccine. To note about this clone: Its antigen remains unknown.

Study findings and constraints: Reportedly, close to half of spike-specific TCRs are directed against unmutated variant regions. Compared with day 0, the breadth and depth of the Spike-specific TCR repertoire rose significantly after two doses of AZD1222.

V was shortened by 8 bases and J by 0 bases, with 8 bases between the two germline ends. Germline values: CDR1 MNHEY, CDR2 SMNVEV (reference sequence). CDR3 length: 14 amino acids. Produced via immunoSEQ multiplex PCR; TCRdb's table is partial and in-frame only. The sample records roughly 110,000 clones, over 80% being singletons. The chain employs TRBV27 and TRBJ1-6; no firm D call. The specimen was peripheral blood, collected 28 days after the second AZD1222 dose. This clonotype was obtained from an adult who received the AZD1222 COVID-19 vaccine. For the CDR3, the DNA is TGTGCCAGCGGTGACAACTCCTATAATTCACCCCTCCACTTT. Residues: CASGDNSYNSPLHF.